This T cell receptor beta chain is drawn from a study of blood T cell repertoires in COVID-19. Turning to the study itself: Spain, Italy and the United States supplied samples that represented acute and convalescent COVID-19. T cells, B-cell-depleted T cells, or PBMCs provided the cDNA or gDNA that served as material.

The assay was immunoSEQ multiplex PCR, and TCRdb's table has in-frame clones only and misses some. This table holds 30,000 to 40,000 clones, 80% to 95% found once. This CDR3 is 15 amino acids long. Trimming at V came to 7 bases and at J to 7 bases, leaving 6 bases not matched to a gene. The V gene's germline CDR1 is SNHLY and CDR2 FYNNEI. The material sequenced was peripheral blood. The receptor's source is an elderly man with acute or convalescent COVID-19. This rearrangement joins TRBV2 to TRBJ1-6, with 11 bases lining up with TRBD1. Written as DNA, the CDR3 is TGTGCCAGCACCCGGACAGGGGGCCTCAATTCACCCCTCCACTTT. It encodes CASTRTGGLNSPLHF.